This TCR beta chain was sequenced in a study of human T cells and chemical hapten exposure. The germline V and J ends were trimmed by 7 bases and 0 bases, with 7 bases remaining between them. Germline CDR1 and CDR2: MNHEY and SVGEGT. The CDR3 runs 13 residues. The sample holds a few counts of this clonotype. TCRdb recomputed calls from the RACE reads with MiXCR, one row per CDR3 protein. The sample includes 95,000 or so distinct CDR3 sequences, roughly 11% of them seen just once. Time point specified: patch test 2, 6 weeks after DPC sensitization. Treatment here: therapeutic diphenylcyclopropenone sensitization with weekly scalp DPC.

The chain carries TRBV6-2 or TRBV6-3 and TRBJ1-5, with unresolved D. The specimen was whole blood, collected in connection with sensitization to the hapten diphenylcyclopropenone (DPC). This TCR was recovered from a woman aged 40 to 50 with alopecia areata. Some clones in this sample may be carry-over from other donors' samples. The CDR3 loop is CASKDPSNQPQHF. The CDR3 DNA is TGTGCCAGCAAGGATCCTAGCAATCAGCCCCAGCATTTT.